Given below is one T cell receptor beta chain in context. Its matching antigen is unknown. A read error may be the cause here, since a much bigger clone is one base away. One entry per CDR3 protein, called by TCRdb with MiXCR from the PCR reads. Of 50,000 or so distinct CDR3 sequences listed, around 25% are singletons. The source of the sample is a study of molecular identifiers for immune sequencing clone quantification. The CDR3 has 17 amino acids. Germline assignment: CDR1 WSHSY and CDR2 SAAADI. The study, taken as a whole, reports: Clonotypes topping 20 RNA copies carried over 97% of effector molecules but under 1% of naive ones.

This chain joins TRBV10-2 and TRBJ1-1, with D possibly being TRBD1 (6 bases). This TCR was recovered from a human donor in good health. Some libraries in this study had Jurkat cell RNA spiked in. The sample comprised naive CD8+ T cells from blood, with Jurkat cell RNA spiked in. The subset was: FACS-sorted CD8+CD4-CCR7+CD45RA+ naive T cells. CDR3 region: CASSEWQGSRMNTEAYF. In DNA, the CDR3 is TGCGCCAGCAGTGAGTGGCAGGGGTCGCGTATGAACACTGAAGCTTACTTT.